The TCR beta chain described here comes from a study of blood T cell repertoires in COVID-19. The overall study: Spain, Italy and the United States supplied samples that represented acute and convalescent COVID-19. Sources were T cells, B-cell-depleted T cells, or PBMCs; the material itself was cDNA or gDNA.

The CDR3 totals 14 residues. Germline CDR1 MNHEY, CDR2 SVGAGI. V trimming: 6 bases; J trimming: 6 bases; junction bases outside the gene matches: 5. In the authors' workflow: Amplification of reference gene primers was used by the study to estimate nucleated cell counts. The assay was immunoSEQ multiplex PCR, and TCRdb's table has in-frame clones only and misses some. That table gives V, J and clone size, and the DNA gave D and trimming. The table has 200,000 to 250,000 clones, 86% seen once. The chain employs TRBV6-5 and TRBJ2-3; TRBD1 aligns across 11 bases. This TCR came from a man aged 55-75 years with acute or convalescent COVID-19. Sequenced: peripheral blood. For the CDR3, the DNA is TGTGCCAGCAGCCGGACAGGGGGCCAGGATACGCAGTATTTT. It codes for CASSRTGGQDTQYF.